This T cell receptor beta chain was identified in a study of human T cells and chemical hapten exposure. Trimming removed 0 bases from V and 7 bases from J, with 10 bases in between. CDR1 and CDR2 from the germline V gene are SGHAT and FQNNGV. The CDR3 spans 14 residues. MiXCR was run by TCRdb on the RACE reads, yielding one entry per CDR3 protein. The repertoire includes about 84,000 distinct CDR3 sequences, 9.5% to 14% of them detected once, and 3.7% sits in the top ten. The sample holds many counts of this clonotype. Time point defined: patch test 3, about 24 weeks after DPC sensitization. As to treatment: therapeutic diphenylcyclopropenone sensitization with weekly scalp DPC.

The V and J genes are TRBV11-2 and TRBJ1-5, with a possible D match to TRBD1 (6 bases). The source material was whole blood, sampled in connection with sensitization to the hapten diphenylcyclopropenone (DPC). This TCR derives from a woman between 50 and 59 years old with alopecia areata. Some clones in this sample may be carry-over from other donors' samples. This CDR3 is CASSLDQGRQPQHF. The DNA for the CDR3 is TGTGCCAGCAGCTTAGATCAGGGGAGGCAGCCCCAGCATTTT.